These 13 T cell receptor beta chains were all obtained from the same sample, sequenced in a study of cytomegalovirus exposure and HLA in healthy donors. Sequencing used immunoSEQ multiplex PCR; TCRdb keeps in-frame clones, though not all of them. The sample shows fewer than 400,000 clones, about nine tenths of them seen only once. The sequencing input was PBMCs. The receptor set was obtained from a woman under 30 in good health and CMV-seronegative.

The chain joins TRBV18 to TRBJ2-7; tentative D call: TRBD1 (5 bases). This CDR3 has 13 amino acids. With 3 bases removed from V and 5 bases from J, the gap between germline ends came to 11 bases. Germline V gene data show CDR1 as KGHSH and CDR2 as LQKENI. DNA for the CDR3: TGTGCCAGCTCACCGGGCAGGGTGGACGAGCAGTACTTC. It specifies CASSPGRVDEQYF.

The CDR3 nucleotides are TGTGCCAGTAGTATCTCAGTCTCAGGGGCCCTCACCTATGGCTACACCTTC. It is translated as CASSISVSGALTYGYTF. This chain uses TRBV19 with TRBJ1-2; tentatively, D is TRBD1 (6 bases). Trimming shortened V by 3 bases and J by 4 bases, and 21 bases separated the two germline ends. The CDR3 extends over 17 amino acids. CDR1 and CDR2 from the germline V gene are LNHDA and SQIVND (reference sequence).

The rearrangement uses TRBV6-1 and TRBJ2-2; D ambiguous. CDR1 and CDR2 (germline): MNHNS, SASEGT. This CDR3 is 14 amino acids long. V lost 3 bases to trimming and J lost 6 bases, with 11 bases between them. CDR3 region: CASSDIGEAGELFF. DNA for the CDR3: TGTGCCAGCAGTGACATAGGCGAGGCCGGGGAGCTGTTTTTT.

The chain links TRBV9 to TRBJ2-1; 8 nucleotides line up with TRBD2. The CDR3 loop spans 16 amino acids. The V gene end was trimmed by 4 bases and the J gene end by 7 bases; junction bases not matched to a gene: 13. Germline CDR1 reads SGDLS; CDR2 reads YYNGEE. The CDR3, as DNA: TGTGCCAGCAGCAAAGATAGCGGGATTGGAGGGAATGAGCAGTTCTTC. Amino acid sequence: CASSKDSGIGGNEQFF.

This chain connects TRBV6-1 to TRBJ2-1; perhaps TRBD2 as D (5 bases). The CDR3 runs to 17 residues. The ends were cut back, 0 bases at V and 3 bases at J, with 15 bases in the middle. Per the germline V gene, CDR1 is MNHNS and CDR2 is SASEGT. Written as DNA, the CDR3 is TGTGCCAGCAGTGAAGCGGCGCCCTCTAGCATCTACAATGAGCAGTTCTTC. Amino acids: CASSEAAPSSIYNEQFF.

This rearrangement joins TRBV9 to TRBJ2-3, with 9 positions matching TRBD2. The CDR3 has 14 amino acids. In germline, CDR1 is SGDLS, CDR2 YYNGEE. Trimming took 6 bases from V and 3 from J; bases not matched to a gene: 5. In DNA form, the CDR3 reads TGTGCCAGCAACCAAGCGGGAGGAACAGATACGCAGTATTTT. Translation gives CASNQAGGTDTQYF.

V and J are TRBV28 and TRBJ1-5, with TRBD1 matching over 7 bases. The germline V gene encodes CDR1 MDHEN and CDR2 SYDVKM. V shed 6 bases, J shed 1 base, and the junction held 6 bases outside the gene matches. The CDR3 extends over 15 amino acids. CDR3 protein: CASRHRGWSNQPQHF. CDR3 nucleotides: TGTGCCAGCAGGCACAGGGGTTGGAGCAATCAGCCCCAGCATTTT.

In its sample, this clone was seen once. This rearrangement joins TRBV27 to TRBJ2-1; 9 positions agree with TRBD2. The junction had 3 bases not matched to a gene; V was cut back by 3 bases and J by 6 bases. This CDR3 is built from 14 residues. CDR1 MNHEY and CDR2 SMNVEV come from the germline V gene (reference sequence). CDR3 sequence (DNA): TGTGCCAGCAGTTTTGGCGGGAGGGCCAATGAGCAGTTCTTC. It is translated as CASSFGGRANEQFF.

The rearrangement links TRBV19 to TRBJ1-1, with no clear D. This CDR3 has 13 amino acids. Germline CDR1 is LNHDA and CDR2 is SQIVND (reference sequence). V lost 7 bases, J lost 1 base, and 10 bases lay in between. The DNA for the CDR3 is TGTGCCAGTATCAAGACGGGGAACACTGAAGCTTTCTTT. This sequence encodes CASIKTGNTEAFF.

This clone was seen a few times. Here the CDR3 reads CASSGSGGAGVADTQYF. The DNA of the CDR3 is TGTGCCAGCAGTGGAAGTGGGGGAGCGGGAGTGGCAGATACGCAGTATTTT. This chain uses TRBV6-1 with TRBJ2-3; 8 positions match TRBD2. The CDR3 totals 17 residues. With V trimmed by 4 bases and J by 4 bases, 13 bases remained unmatched. Germline CDR1 MNHNS, CDR2 SASEGT.

This chain uses TRBV29-1 with TRBJ2-2; 7 nucleotides line up with TRBD1. The CDR3 loop spans 13 amino acids. CDR1 SQVTM and CDR2 ANQGSEA come from the germline V gene. V lost 6 bases and J lost 6; bases outside the gene matches: 7. Here the CDR3 DNA reads TGCAGCGTCCTGCAGCAGGGGGCCGGGGAGCTGTTTTTT. This codes for CSVLQQGAGELFF.

The chain joins TRBV5-1 to TRBJ2-3; a weak D match, TRBD2 (5 bases). This CDR3 is built from 14 residues. The V gene lost 4 bases and the J gene lost 4 bases, with 13 bases spanning the gap. The germline gives CDR1 SGHRS, CDR2 YFSETQ. The CDR3: CASSRLTRADTQYF. CDR3 sequence (DNA): TGCGCCAGCAGCCGGCTTACTAGAGCAGATACGCAGTATTTT.

This clone was detected a few times. V usage is TRBV27 and J usage is TRBJ2-2, with 12 bases that match TRBD2. The germline CDR1 and CDR2 sequences are MNHEY and SMNVEV (reference sequence). The CDR3 spans 16 residues. Germline trimming cut 6 bases from V and 4 bases from J; bases unmatched to any gene: 6. The CDR3 coding sequence is TGTGCCAGCAGCCCGACTAGCGGGAGCCCCACCGGGGAGCTGTTTTTT. Encoded protein: CASSPTSGSPTGELFF.